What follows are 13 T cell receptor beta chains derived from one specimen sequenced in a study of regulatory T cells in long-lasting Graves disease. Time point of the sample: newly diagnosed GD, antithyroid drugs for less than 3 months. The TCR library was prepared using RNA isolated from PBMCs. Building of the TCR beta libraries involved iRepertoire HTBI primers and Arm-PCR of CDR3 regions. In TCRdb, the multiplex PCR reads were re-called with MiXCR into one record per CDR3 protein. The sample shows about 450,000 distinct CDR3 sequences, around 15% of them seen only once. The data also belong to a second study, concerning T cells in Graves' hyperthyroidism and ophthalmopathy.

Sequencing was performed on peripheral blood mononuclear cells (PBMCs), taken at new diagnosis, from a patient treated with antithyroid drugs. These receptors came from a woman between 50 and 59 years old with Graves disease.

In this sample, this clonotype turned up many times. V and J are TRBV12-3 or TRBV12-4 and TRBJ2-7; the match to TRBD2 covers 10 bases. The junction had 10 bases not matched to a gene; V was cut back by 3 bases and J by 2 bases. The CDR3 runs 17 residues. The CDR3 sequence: CASSFPVRTSGTYEQYF. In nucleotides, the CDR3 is TGTGCCAGCAGTTTTCCAGTCCGGACTAGCGGCACCTACGAGCAGTACTTC.

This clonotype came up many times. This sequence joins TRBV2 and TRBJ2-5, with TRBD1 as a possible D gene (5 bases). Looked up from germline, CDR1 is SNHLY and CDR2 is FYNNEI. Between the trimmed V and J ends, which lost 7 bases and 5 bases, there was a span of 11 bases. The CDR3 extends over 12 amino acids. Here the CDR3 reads CASTWGYETQYF. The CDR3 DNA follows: TGTGCCAGCACGTGGGGCTACGAGACCCAGTACTTC.

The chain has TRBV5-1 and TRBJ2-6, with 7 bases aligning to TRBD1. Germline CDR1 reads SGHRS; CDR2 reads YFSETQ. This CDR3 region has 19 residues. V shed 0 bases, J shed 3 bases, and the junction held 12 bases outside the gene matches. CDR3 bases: TGCGCCAGCAGCTTGGCCGGCCAGGGGGATTTCTTTGGGGCCAACGTCCTGACTTTC. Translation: CASSLAGQGDFFGANVLTF.

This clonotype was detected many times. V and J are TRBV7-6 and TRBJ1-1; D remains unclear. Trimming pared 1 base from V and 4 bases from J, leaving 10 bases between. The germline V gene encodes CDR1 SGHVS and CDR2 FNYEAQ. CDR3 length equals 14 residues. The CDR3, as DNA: TGTGCCAGCAGCTTAGATCGTCGGGGCACTGAAGCTTTCTTT. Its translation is CASSLDRRGTEAFF.

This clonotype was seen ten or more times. Written as DNA, the CDR3 is TGTGCCAGCAGTGAAGCTACAGGGGCGGAAAACATTCAGTACTTC. Protein: CASSEATGAENIQYF. V and J are TRBV2 and TRBJ2-4, with TRBD1 matching 7 bases. CDR1 is SNHLY, CDR2 FYNNEI, per germline. This CDR3 has 15 residues. J gave up 5 bases and V 0 bases, and 4 bases lay outside the gene matches.

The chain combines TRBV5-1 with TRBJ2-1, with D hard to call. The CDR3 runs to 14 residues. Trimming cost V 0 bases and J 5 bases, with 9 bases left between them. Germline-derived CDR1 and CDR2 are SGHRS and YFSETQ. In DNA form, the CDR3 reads TGCGCCAGCAGCTTGGGACATGAGAACAATGAGCAGTTCTTC. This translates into CASSLGHENNEQFF.

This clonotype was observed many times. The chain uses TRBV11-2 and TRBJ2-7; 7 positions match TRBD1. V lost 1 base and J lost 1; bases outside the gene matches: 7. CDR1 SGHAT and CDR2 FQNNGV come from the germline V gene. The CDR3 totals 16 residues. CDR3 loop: CASSLGGGVGSYEQYF. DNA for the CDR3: TGTGCCAGCAGCTTAGGAGGGGGCGTGGGATCCTACGAGCAGTACTTC.

The CDR3 here is CASSREPSEKLFF. The CDR3 region has the DNA TGTGCCAGCAGCAGGGAGCCGAGTGAAAAACTGTTTTTT. V is TRBV7-6 and J is TRBJ1-4; no firm D call. Trimming shortened V by 5 bases and J by 7 bases, and 11 bases separated the two germline ends. CDR1 is SGHVS and CDR2 is FNYEAQ in the germline V gene. The CDR3 spans 13 residues. Full variable domain (remainder filled in from reference TRBV7-6 and TRBJ1-4): GAGVSQSPRYKVTKRGQDVALRCDPISGHVSLYWYRQALGQGPEFLTYFNYEAQQDKSGLPNDRFSAERPEGSISTLTIQRTEQRDSAMYRCASSREPSEKLFFGSGTQLSVL.

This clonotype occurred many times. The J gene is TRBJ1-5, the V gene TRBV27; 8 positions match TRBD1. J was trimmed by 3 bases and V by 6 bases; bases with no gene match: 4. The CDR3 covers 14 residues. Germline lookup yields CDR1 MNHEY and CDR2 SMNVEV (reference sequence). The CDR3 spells CASRLTGDNQPQHF. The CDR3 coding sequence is TGTGCCAGCAGACTGACAGGGGACAATCAGCCCCAGCATTTT.

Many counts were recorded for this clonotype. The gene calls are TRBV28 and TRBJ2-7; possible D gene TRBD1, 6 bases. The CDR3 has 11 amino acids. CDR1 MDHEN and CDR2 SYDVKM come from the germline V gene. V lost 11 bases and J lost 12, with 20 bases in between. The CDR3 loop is CASFEQGRSYF. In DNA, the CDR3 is TGTGCCTCGTTTGAACAGGGAAGGTCGTACTTC.

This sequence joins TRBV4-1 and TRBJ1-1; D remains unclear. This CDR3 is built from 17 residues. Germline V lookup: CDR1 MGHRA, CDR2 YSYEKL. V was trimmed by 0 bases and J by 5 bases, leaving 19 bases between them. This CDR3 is CASSQDPPNGILTEAFF. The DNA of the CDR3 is TGCGCCAGCAGCCAAGATCCGCCCAATGGGATTTTAACTGAAGCTTTCTTT.

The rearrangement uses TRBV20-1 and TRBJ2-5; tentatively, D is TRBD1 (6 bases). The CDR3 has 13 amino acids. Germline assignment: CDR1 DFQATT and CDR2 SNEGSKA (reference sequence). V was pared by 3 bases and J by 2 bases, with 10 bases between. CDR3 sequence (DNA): TGCAGTGCTAGTTCCGACAGGCAAGAGACCCAGTACTTC. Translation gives CSASSDRQETQYF.

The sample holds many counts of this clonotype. CDR3 coding DNA: TGTGCCAGCAGTTTAGCGGCACTAGCGGGACTCGAGCAGTACTTC. This translates into CASSLAALAGLEQYF. This chain links TRBV12-3 or TRBV12-4 with TRBJ2-7; 10 nucleotides match TRBD2. V shed 0 bases, J shed 6 bases, and the junction held 5 bases outside the gene matches. The CDR3 runs 15 residues.